This passage covers 9 T cell receptor beta chains from one sample sequenced in a study of shared T cell receptors in the human thymus. Profiled with immunoSEQ multiplex PCR; TCRdb holds only in-frame clones, not every one. The sample records a few hundred thousand clones, around 95% being singletons. Sequencing was performed on thymocytes. These receptors were obtained from a human donor.

This clone is a singleton in its sample. The chain couples TRBV5-6 to TRBJ2-1, with D possibly being TRBD1 (6 bases). Deletions cut 0 bases from V and 8 bases from J, with 12 bases between. Germline values: CDR1 SGHDT, CDR2 YYEEEE. The CDR3 loop spans 14 amino acids. The CDR3 nucleotides read TGTGCCAGCAGCTTGGGTAACAGGGTGGATGAGCAGTTCTTC. Residues: CASSLGNRVDEQFF. The entire variable domain, with the rest obtained from reference TRBV5-6 and TRBJ2-1, is as follows: DAGVTQSPTHLIKTRGQQVTLRCSPKSGHDTVSWYQQALGQGPQFIFQYYEEEERQRGNFPDRFSGHQFPNYSSELNVNALLLGDSALYLCASSLGNRVDEQFFGPGTRLTVL.

V is TRBV6-6 and J is TRBJ2-7; D unclear. The CDR3 runs 16 residues. Germline CDR1 reads MNHNY; CDR2 reads SVGAGI (reference sequence). V was clipped by 1 base and J by 4 bases, with 17 bases between them. The CDR3 here is CASSYLRAPRWYEQYF. The CDR3 DNA reads TGTGCCAGCAGTTACTTGCGAGCGCCCCGGTGGTACGAGCAGTACTTC.

The V gene is TRBV6-1, the J gene TRBJ1-5, with D possibly matching TRBD1 (5 bases). The germline CDR1 and CDR2 sequences are MNHNS and SASEGT. This CDR3 comprises 14 residues. Trimming stripped 7 bases from V and 8 bases from J, with 18 bases between. For the CDR3, the DNA is TGTGCCAGCACCCTAGGGGTACATAAGAAGCCCCAGCATTTT. It codes for CASTLGVHKKPQHF.

With regard to this clone: An end of the junction differs from the germline gene, which may be a read error. This sequence joins TRBV2 and TRBJ2-7; 10 nucleotides line up with TRBD1. The CDR3 contains 14 residues. Per the germline V gene, CDR1 is SNHLY and CDR2 is FYNNEI. CDR3 bases: TGTGCCAGAAGTGGGGACAGGGGATTCTACGAGCAGTACTTC. It yields the protein CARSGDRGFYEQYF.

The gene calls are TRBV27 and TRBJ2-7; 8 bases map to TRBD1. The CDR3 contains 15 residues. Losses at the gene ends were 4 bases for V and 2 bases for J; bases not matched to a gene: 7. Germline assignment: CDR1 MNHEY and CDR2 SMNVEV (reference sequence). The CDR3 bases are TGTGCCAGCAGTTGGACAGGGAGCCCAACCTACGAGCAGTACTTC. The encoded protein is CASSWTGSPTYEQYF.

J is TRBJ2-7 and V is TRBV4-1; 11 bases are a match to TRBD1. The V gene's germline CDR1 is MGHRA and CDR2 YSYEKL. This CDR3 is built from 18 residues. V dropped 1 base and J dropped 2; count of bases not matched to a gene: 10. CDR3 coding DNA: TGCGCCAGCAGCCAAGCGCCTACCTCGGGACAGGGGGCCTACGAGCAGTACTTC. It yields the protein CASSQAPTSGQGAYEQYF.

This clone appeared a single time. The chain links TRBV4-2 to TRBJ2-5; 7 bases line up with TRBD2. This CDR3 is 16 amino acids long. V was clipped by 1 base and J by 1 base; unmatched bases: 6. Germline V CDR1 and CDR2: LGHNA, YNFKEQ. The chain's CDR3 is CASSQVGGGIQETQYF. Here the CDR3 DNA reads TGTGCCAGCAGCCAAGTTGGGGGAGGGATCCAAGAGACCCAGTACTTC.

This chain joins TRBV5-6 and TRBJ2-7; D is unresolved. CDR3 size: 15 residues. The V end was cut by 4 bases, the J end by 1 base, with 15 bases between. CDR1 SGHDT and CDR2 YYEEEE come from the germline V gene. For the CDR3, the DNA is TGTGCCAGCAGCGCCTACAGTATCGAGTCCTACGAGCAGTACTTC. It encodes CASSAYSIESYEQYF.

V gene TRBV28 combines with J gene TRBJ2-4; 11 bases are shared with TRBD2. This CDR3 has 18 amino acids. From germline, CDR1 is MDHEN and CDR2 SYDVKM. V shed 5 bases, J shed 2 bases, and the junction held 11 bases outside the gene matches. The CDR3 region has the DNA TGTGCCAGCAGTCTCTACTCGGCTAGCGGGAGGCCCAAAAACATTCAGTACTTC. Translating it yields CASSLYSASGRPKNIQYF.